Listed below are T cell receptor beta chains from one sample, sequenced in a study of neurological immune-mediated disorders. In TCRdb, the 5' RACE reads were re-called with MiXCR into one record per CDR3 protein. The sample gives 81,000 or so distinct CDR3 sequences, about 5.2% of which show up once; less than 2.5% is in the top ten. The specimen was PBMCs. These receptors were obtained from a woman aged 25 to 39 with multiple sclerosis. The CDR3 runs from the conserved cysteine through the conserved F or W. The order of the fields is CDR3 protein, CDR3 DNA, V gene, clone size, J gene, D gene. D genes are given only for firm matches. Clone size is stated in some rows and not others, as once, few, many or a class when expanded.

CDR3aa: CAIAGTSGTYEQYF
CDR3nt: TGTGCCATCGCCGGGACTAGCGGGACGTACGAGCAGTACTTC
v_gene: TRBV10-3
abundance: .
j_gene: TRBJ2-7
d_gene: TRBD2

CDR3aa: CSAGTSGIFEQYF
CDR3nt: TGCAGTGCAGGCACTAGCGGGATTTTCGAGCAGTACTTC
v_gene: TRBV20-1
abundance: many
j_gene: TRBJ2-7
d_gene: TRBD2

CDR3aa: CATSPAGGLDTEAFF
CDR3nt: TGTGCCACCAGTCCCGCTGGGGGTCTGGACACTGAAGCTTTCTTT
v_gene: TRBV24-1
abundance: many
j_gene: TRBJ1-1
d_gene: .

CDR3aa: CASSGRGGPTGELFF
CDR3nt: TGTGCCAGCAGCGGTCGGGGGGGCCCAACCGGGGAGCTGTTTTTT
v_gene: TRBV7-2
abundance: few
j_gene: TRBJ2-2
d_gene: TRBD2

CDR3aa: CASSLTPRNTIYF
CDR3nt: TGTGCCAGCAGCTTAACTCCCCGGAACACCATATATTTT
v_gene: TRBV7-8
abundance: many
j_gene: TRBJ1-3
d_gene: .

CDR3aa: CASSVEASGGNIQYF
CDR3nt: TGTGCCAGCAGCGTAGAGGCTAGCGGGGGAAACATTCAGTACTTC
v_gene: TRBV9
abundance: many
j_gene: TRBJ2-4
d_gene: TRBD2

CDR3aa: CASSPGLSSGNTIYF
CDR3nt: TGTGCCAGCTCACCCGGACTCAGCTCTGGAAACACCATATATTTT
v_gene: TRBV18
abundance: .
j_gene: TRBJ1-3
d_gene: .

CDR3aa: CASSQDALVHTGELFF
CDR3nt: TGTGCCAGCAGCCAGGATGCCTTAGTACACACCGGGGAGCTGTTTTTT
v_gene: TRBV11-1
abundance: many
j_gene: TRBJ2-2
d_gene: .

CDR3aa: CASSLTLPQETQYF
CDR3nt: TGTGCCAGCAGCTTAACGCTCCCCCAAGAGACCCAGTACTTC
v_gene: TRBV11-2
abundance: many
j_gene: TRBJ2-5
d_gene: .

CDR3aa: CSARGVTQETQYF
CDR3nt: TGCAGTGCTAGAGGAGTCACACAGGAGACCCAGTACTTC
v_gene: TRBV20-1
abundance: many
j_gene: TRBJ2-5
d_gene: .

CDR3aa: CASTRGGKTLNF
CDR3nt: TGTGCCAGCACCCGTGGGGGAAAAACCCTCAACTTT
v_gene: TRBV12-3/TRBV12-4
abundance: few
j_gene: TRBJ1-6
d_gene: .

CDR3aa: CASSQTPREAFF
CDR3nt: TGTGCCAGCAGCCAAACCCCACGTGAAGCTTTCTTT
v_gene: TRBV6-5
abundance: few
j_gene: TRBJ1-1
d_gene: .

CDR3aa: CASGTGAHEQFF
CDR3nt: TGCGCCAGCGGGACAGGGGCCCATGAGCAGTTCTTC
v_gene: TRBV5-1
abundance: .
j_gene: TRBJ2-1
d_gene: TRBD1

CDR3aa: CASSSRGQFQETQYF
CDR3nt: TGCGCCAGCAGCTCACGCGGACAGTTCCAAGAGACCCAGTACTTC
v_gene: TRBV5-1
abundance: many
j_gene: TRBJ2-5
d_gene: .

CDR3aa: CASSSPVPGGTGELFF
CDR3nt: TGCGCCAGCAGCTCGCCAGTGCCTGGCGGCACCGGGGAGCTGTTTTTT
v_gene: TRBV5-1
abundance: many
j_gene: TRBJ2-2
d_gene: .

CDR3aa: CASSLAFGRGNNEQFF
CDR3nt: TGCGCCAGCAGCTTGGCCTTCGGGAGGGGTAACAATGAGCAGTTCTTC
v_gene: TRBV5-1
abundance: many
j_gene: TRBJ2-1
d_gene: TRBD2

CDR3aa: CASRLGLAVNTGELFF
CDR3nt: TGCGCCAGCCGACTGGGACTAGCGGTAAACACCGGGGAGCTGTTTTTT
v_gene: TRBV5-1
abundance: few
j_gene: TRBJ2-2
d_gene: TRBD2

CDR3aa: CASSPLSQETQYF
CDR3nt: TGTGCCAGCAGCCCGTTGTCCCAAGAGACCCAGTACTTC
v_gene: TRBV12-3/TRBV12-4
abundance: many
j_gene: TRBJ2-5
d_gene: .

CDR3aa: CASSLEWRGATEAFF
CDR3nt: TGCGCCAGCAGCCTGGAGTGGCGGGGGGCCACTGAAGCTTTCTTT
v_gene: TRBV5-1
abundance: many
j_gene: TRBJ1-1
d_gene: .

CDR3aa: CASSFVAGGQETQYF
CDR3nt: TGTGCCAGCAGTTTCGTAGCGGGAGGACAAGAGACCCAGTACTTC
v_gene: TRBV12-3/TRBV12-4
abundance: many
j_gene: TRBJ2-5
d_gene: TRBD2

CDR3aa: CSARDNKRDYEQYF
CDR3nt: TGCAGTGCTAGAGACAACAAAAGGGACTACGAGCAGTACTTC
v_gene: TRBV20-1
abundance: .
j_gene: TRBJ2-7
d_gene: .

CDR3aa: CASSFGSATNEKLFF
CDR3nt: TGTGCCAGCAGTTTCGGCAGTGCAACTAATGAAAAACTGTTTTTT
v_gene: TRBV12-3/TRBV12-4
abundance: many
j_gene: TRBJ1-4
d_gene: .

CDR3aa: CSASPGTASNTEAFF
CDR3nt: TGCAGTGCTAGCCCCGGGACAGCCTCTAACACTGAAGCTTTCTTT
v_gene: TRBV20-1
abundance: many
j_gene: TRBJ1-1
d_gene: TRBD1

CDR3aa: CASSPNAGPNEQFF
CDR3nt: TGTGCCAGCAGCCCAAATGCGGGGCCCAATGAGCAGTTCTTC
v_gene: TRBV14
abundance: many
j_gene: TRBJ2-1
d_gene: .

CDR3aa: CASSPASARTAMNTEAFF
CDR3nt: TGTGCCAGCAGCCCCGCCTCAGCGAGGACTGCTATGAACACTGAAGCTTTCTTT
v_gene: TRBV12-3/TRBV12-4
abundance: few
j_gene: TRBJ1-1
d_gene: .

CDR3aa: CASSLTLSHSGQNNYNSPLHF
CDR3nt: TGCGCCAGCAGCTTAACCCTAAGCCATTCGGGACAGAACAATTATAATTCACCCCTCCACTTT
v_gene: TRBV5-1
abundance: many
j_gene: TRBJ1-6
d_gene: TRBD1

CDR3aa: CSAAIPGQNTEVFF
CDR3nt: TGCAGTGCTGCTATTCCGGGACAGAACACTGAAGTTTTCTTT
v_gene: TRBV20-1
abundance: many
j_gene: TRBJ1-1
d_gene: TRBD1

CDR3aa: CSARDAEAGTALGLAGVQETQYF
CDR3nt: TGCAGTGCTAGAGATGCGGAGGCCGGGACAGCCTTAGGACTAGCGGGGGTTCAAGAGACCCAGTACTTC
v_gene: TRBV20-1
abundance: many
j_gene: TRBJ2-5
d_gene: TRBD2

CDR3aa: CASSPPSGPGANVLTF
CDR3nt: TGTGCCAGCTCACCACCTTCCGGCCCTGGGGCCAACGTCCTGACTTTC
v_gene: TRBV18
abundance: .
j_gene: TRBJ2-6
d_gene: .

CDR3aa: CASSPRDRAFGANVLTF
CDR3nt: TGCGCCAGCAGCCCCAGGGACAGGGCTTTTGGGGCCAACGTCCTGACTTTC
v_gene: TRBV5-1
abundance: few
j_gene: TRBJ2-6
d_gene: TRBD1

CDR3aa: CSARWTSGMQTQYF
CDR3nt: TGCAGTGCTAGGTGGACTAGCGGGATGCAGACCCAGTACTTC
v_gene: TRBV20-1
abundance: few
j_gene: TRBJ2-5
d_gene: TRBD2

CDR3aa: CSARDVSVSYEQYF
CDR3nt: TGCAGTGCTAGAGATGTTTCCGTCTCCTACGAGCAGTACTTC
v_gene: TRBV20-1
abundance: many
j_gene: TRBJ2-7
d_gene: .

CDR3aa: CAPGEKLFF
CDR3nt: TGTGCCCCTGGGGAAAAACTGTTTTTT
v_gene: TRBV6-5
abundance: many
j_gene: TRBJ1-4
d_gene: .

CDR3aa: CASSSQTGSTDTQYF
CDR3nt: TGTGCCAGCAGCTCGCAGACAGGTAGCACAGATACGCAGTATTTT
v_gene: TRBV7-2
abundance: .
j_gene: TRBJ2-3
d_gene: .

CDR3aa: CSAPMTGVNTEAFF
CDR3nt: TGCAGTGCCCCAATGACAGGGGTGAACACTGAAGCTTTCTTT
v_gene: TRBV20-1
abundance: many
j_gene: TRBJ1-1
d_gene: TRBD1

CDR3aa: CASSALTDTQYF
CDR3nt: TGTGCCAGCAGTGCCCTCACAGATACGCAGTATTTT
v_gene: TRBV25-1
abundance: many
j_gene: TRBJ2-3
d_gene: .

CDR3aa: CSASRDRGYYGYTF
CDR3nt: TGCAGTGCTAGTCGGGACAGGGGCTACTATGGCTACACCTTC
v_gene: TRBV20-1
abundance: .
j_gene: TRBJ1-2
d_gene: TRBD1

CDR3aa: CASSLAVAGAGEQYF
CDR3nt: TGCGCCAGCAGCTTGGCCGTGGCGGGAGCGGGCGAGCAGTACTTC
v_gene: TRBV5-1
abundance: many
j_gene: TRBJ2-7
d_gene: TRBD2

CDR3aa: CSASLSRGRAKYNEQFF
CDR3nt: TGCAGTGCTTCCCTCTCTCGGGGGAGGGCTAAGTACAATGAGCAGTTCTTC
v_gene: TRBV20-1
abundance: many
j_gene: TRBJ2-1
d_gene: TRBD2

CDR3aa: CASSIGQVNEQYF
CDR3nt: TGCGCCAGCAGCATCGGACAGGTTAACGAGCAGTACTTC
v_gene: TRBV5-1
abundance: .
j_gene: TRBJ2-7
d_gene: TRBD1

CDR3aa: CSAPTGGNTGELFF
CDR3nt: TGCAGTGCTCCGACCGGGGGGAACACCGGGGAGCTGTTTTTT
v_gene: TRBV20-1
abundance: few
j_gene: TRBJ2-2
d_gene: .

CDR3aa: CASQRAGSTGELFF
CDR3nt: TGTGCCAGCCAAAGGGCAGGCAGCACCGGGGAGCTGTTTTTT
v_gene: TRBV5-5
abundance: few
j_gene: TRBJ2-2
d_gene: .

CDR3aa: CSASGTGGYEQYF
CDR3nt: TGCAGTGCTTCCGGGACAGGGGGCTACGAGCAGTACTTC
v_gene: TRBV20-1
abundance: many
j_gene: TRBJ2-7
d_gene: TRBD1

CDR3aa: CASSFAGGNEQYF
CDR3nt: TGTGCCAGCAGCTTTGCAGGGGGTAACGAGCAGTACTTC
v_gene: TRBV7-9
abundance: many
j_gene: TRBJ2-7
d_gene: TRBD1

CDR3aa: CASRVDAGGYYGYTF
CDR3nt: TGTGCCAGCAGGGTCGACGCAGGGGGGTACTATGGCTACACCTTC
v_gene: TRBV12-3/TRBV12-4
abundance: few
j_gene: TRBJ1-2
d_gene: TRBD1

CDR3aa: CASSARTQVGETQYF
CDR3nt: TGTGCCAGCAGTGCTAGGACTCAGGTGGGGGAGACCCAGTACTTC
v_gene: TRBV2
abundance: .
j_gene: TRBJ2-5
d_gene: .

CDR3aa: CSARHSGFDTGELFF
CDR3nt: TGCAGTGCTAGACATTCTGGGTTTGACACCGGGGAGCTGTTTTTT
v_gene: TRBV20-1
abundance: many
j_gene: TRBJ2-2
d_gene: .

CDR3aa: CSAKIAGTDTQYF
CDR3nt: TGCAGTGCTAAAATCGCCGGCACAGATACGCAGTATTTT
v_gene: TRBV20-1
abundance: many
j_gene: TRBJ2-3
d_gene: .

CDR3aa: CSAGNLVYNQETQYF
CDR3nt: TGCAGTGCTGGCAACCTGGTCTACAACCAAGAGACCCAGTACTTC
v_gene: TRBV20-1
abundance: many
j_gene: TRBJ2-5
d_gene: .

CDR3aa: CSARWGDRNQPQHF
CDR3nt: TGCAGTGCTAGGTGGGGAGATCGCAATCAGCCCCAGCATTTT
v_gene: TRBV20-1
abundance: many
j_gene: TRBJ1-5
d_gene: .

CDR3aa: CASSQDRAAGHPIETQYF
CDR3nt: TGTGCCAGCAGCCAAGATAGAGCGGCGGGGCACCCAATAGAGACCCAGTACTTC
v_gene: TRBV4-2
abundance: many
j_gene: TRBJ2-5
d_gene: .

CDR3aa: CSARVRLAHSYNEQFF
CDR3nt: TGCAGTGCTAGGGTAAGACTAGCGCATTCCTACAATGAGCAGTTCTTC
v_gene: TRBV20-1
abundance: few
j_gene: TRBJ2-1
d_gene: TRBD2

CDR3aa: CASSGWGWRGGLEQFF
CDR3nt: TGTGCCAGCAGCGGGTGGGGATGGCGGGGGGGCCTTGAGCAGTTCTTC
v_gene: TRBV7-8
abundance: .
j_gene: TRBJ2-1
d_gene: TRBD2

CDR3aa: CASGRLAGELFF
CDR3nt: TGTGCCAGCGGGCGACTAGCCGGGGAGCTGTTTTTT
v_gene: TRBV9
abundance: many
j_gene: TRBJ2-2
d_gene: .

CDR3aa: CASSPRGEGEKLFF
CDR3nt: TGTGCCAGCTCACCAAGGGGAGAAGGTGAAAAACTGTTTTTT
v_gene: TRBV18
abundance: .
j_gene: TRBJ1-4
d_gene: .